This entry lists 21 T cell receptor beta chains sequenced from one sample in a study of blood T cell repertoires in COVID-19. The data were produced by immunoSEQ multiplex PCR, yet TCRdb's version contains in-frame clones alone and is incomplete. This sample carries 90,000 or so clones, roughly 89% of them seen once, and the ten largest clones take over 5%. The specimen sequenced was peripheral blood. These TCRs come from a man in his sixties with COVID-19, enrolled during active disease.

CDR3 sequence reads: CASSLTDTQYF. The CDR3, as DNA: TGTGCCAGCAGCCTCACAGATACGCAGTATTTT. The gene calls are TRBV7-3 and TRBJ2-3; D not certain. This CDR3 is 11 amino acids long. Trimming took off 5 bases at V and 2 bases at J, with 2 bases between the two ends. In germline, CDR1 is SGHTA, CDR2 FQGTGA.

The J gene is TRBJ2-3, the V gene TRBV19; possible D gene TRBD1, 5 bases. The CDR3 loop spans 16 amino acids. With 0 bases removed from V and 5 bases from J, the gap between germline ends came to 15 bases. CDR1 and CDR2 (germline): LNHDA, SQIVND (reference sequence). Here the CDR3 reads CASSIDRAGIGDTQYF. The DNA for the CDR3 is TGTGCCAGTAGTATAGATCGGGCAGGGATAGGAGATACGCAGTATTTT.

This chain connects TRBV19 to TRBJ1-4, with TRBD1 matching over 9 bases. The V gene end was trimmed by 5 bases and the J gene end by 7 bases; junction bases not matched to a gene: 8. CDR3 length: 15 residues. Looked up from germline, CDR1 is LNHDA and CDR2 is SQIVND (reference sequence). CDR3 sequence: CASSPRGTGSEKLFF. The CDR3 coding sequence is TGTGCCAGTAGTCCTCGCGGGACAGGGAGTGAAAAACTGTTTTTT.

V is TRBV6-5 and J is TRBJ1-1; D is unclear. V lost 4 bases, J lost 4 bases, and 13 bases lay in between. This CDR3 is built from 14 residues. The germline V gene has CDR1 MNHEY and CDR2 SVGAGI. The CDR3 region has the DNA TGTGCCAGCAGTTCCTCCTCAGATGTCACTGAAGCTTTCTTT. Protein product: CASSSSSDVTEAFF.

This rearrangement joins TRBV19 to TRBJ2-3; possibly TRBD2 for D (5 bases). This CDR3 region has 14 residues. Trimming stripped 5 bases from V and 1 base from J, with 10 bases between. Germline lookup yields CDR1 LNHDA and CDR2 SQIVND (reference sequence). CDR3 region: CASSRGSRTDTQYF. Written as DNA, the CDR3 is TGTGCCAGTAGTCGGGGAAGCCGCACAGATACGCAGTATTTT.

The chain is built from TRBV6-6 and TRBJ1-1; D uncertain. Germline lookup yields CDR1 MNHNY and CDR2 SVGAGI (reference sequence). Trimming shortened V by 0 bases and J by 1 base, and 9 bases separated the two germline ends. This CDR3 is 15 amino acids long. The CDR3 protein is CASSYSQSPNTEAFF. CDR3 sequence (DNA): TGTGCCAGCAGTTACTCGCAAAGCCCGAACACTGAAGCTTTCTTT.

The CDR3 spells CASSLIGSGMNTEAFF. The CDR3 DNA is TGTGCCAGCAGCTTAATCGGCTCGGGAATGAACACTGAAGCTTTCTTT. The chain uses TRBV7-8 and TRBJ1-1, with D unclear. Per the germline V gene, CDR1 is SGHVS and CDR2 is FQNEAQ. This CDR3 has 16 residues. V lost 2 bases to trimming and J lost 0 bases, with 13 bases between them.

CDR3 residues: CASSEEGTGSNEQYF. The CDR3 nucleotides read TGTGCCAGCAGTGAAGAGGGGACAGGTAGTAACGAGCAGTACTTC. The V and J genes are TRBV6-1 and TRBJ2-7; 8 bases fit TRBD1. The V gene's germline CDR1 is MNHNS and CDR2 SASEGT. The V gene end was trimmed by 1 base and the J gene end by 5 bases; junction bases not matched to a gene: 7. The CDR3 covers 15 residues.

This clone was found once. This rearrangement joins TRBV29-1 to TRBJ2-5; D perhaps matches TRBD1 (5 bases). Trimming removed 2 bases from V and 5 bases from J, with 12 bases in between. The CDR3 runs to 13 residues. The germline V gene has CDR1 SQVTM and CDR2 ANQGSEA. CDR3 DNA: TGCAGCGTTGAAACTAACCCAGGGGAGACCCAGTACTTC. Residues: CSVETNPGETQYF. Full variable domain (remainder filled in from reference TRBV29-1 and TRBJ2-5): SAVISQKPSRDICQRGTSLTIQCQVDSQVTMMFWYRQQPGQSLTLIATANQGSEATYESGFVIDKFPISRPNLTFSTLTVSNMSPEDSSIYLCSVETNPGETQYFGPGTRLLVL.

The chain recombines TRBV30 with TRBJ1-2; D unresolved. The ends were cut back, 0 bases at V and 4 bases at J, with 9 bases in the middle. The length of the CDR3 is 13 residues. Germline V gene lookup returns CDR1 GTSNPN and CDR2 SVGIG (reference sequence). Here the CDR3 reads CAWSVMSFYGYTF. CDR3 sequence (DNA): TGTGCCTGGAGTGTAATGAGTTTCTATGGCTACACCTTC.

This clone was found a few times. The gene calls are TRBV9 and TRBJ1-4; D gene uncertain. Germline V gives CDR1 SGDLS, CDR2 YYNGEE. Trimming left V 0 bases short and J 8 bases short, with 5 bases between. This CDR3 is 12 amino acids long. CDR3 bases: TGTGCCAGCAGCGTAGATGGCGAAAAACTGTTTTTT. Translating it yields CASSVDGEKLFF.

The chain links TRBV11-3 to TRBJ2-3, with 12 bases fitting TRBD2. J was trimmed by 8 bases and V by 7 bases; bases with no gene match: 7. CDR1 and CDR2 from the germline V gene are SGHNT and YENEEA. This CDR3 spans 14 amino acids. CDR3 sequence (DNA): TGTGCCAGCACCCCTAGCGGGGGGGGAGGTACGCAGTATTTT. This sequence encodes CASTPSGGGGTQYF.

This chain connects TRBV11-2 to TRBJ1-5; D is perhaps TRBD1 (5 bases). CDR3 length: 13 amino acids. The germline V gene encodes CDR1 SGHAT and CDR2 FQNNGV. Trimming removed 4 bases at V and 6 bases at J, with 10 bases between. The CDR3 spells CASSSQGSQPQHF. The DNA for the CDR3 is TGTGCCAGCAGCTCTCAGGGTAGTCAGCCCCAGCATTTT.

V and J are TRBV19 and TRBJ1-2; D remains unclear. The CDR3 is 12 residues long. V lost 7 bases and J 6 bases, leaving 12 bases between the germline ends. CDR1 is LNHDA and CDR2 is SQIVND in the germline V gene (reference sequence). CDR3: CASTSNGNGYTF. The CDR3 coding sequence is TGTGCCAGTACCAGCAACGGGAATGGCTACACCTTC.

This clone has just one count. This chain connects TRBV5-1 to TRBJ2-4; 10 nucleotides match TRBD1. Per germline, CDR1 SGHRS and CDR2 YFSETQ. The length of the CDR3 is 17 residues. J gave up 8 bases and V 3 bases, and 14 bases lay outside the gene matches. The CDR3: CASSSSATTGGFDIQYF. The CDR3 DNA is TGCGCCAGCAGCTCATCCGCCACGACAGGGGGCTTCGACATTCAGTACTTC.

The V call is TRBV10-1, the J call TRBJ2-3; 11 positions agree with TRBD1. The CDR3 totals 17 residues. After removal of 3 bases from V and 6 bases from J, the junction contained 11 bases not matched to a gene. Per germline, CDR1 WNHNN and CDR2 SYGVQD (reference sequence). In nucleotides, the CDR3 is TGCGCCAGCAGTGAACAAGTCGGGACAGGGGGTTTGGATACGCAGTATTTT. Protein sequence: CASSEQVGTGGLDTQYF.

The rearrangement joins TRBV7-9 to TRBJ1-3; TRBD1 is a possible D gene (5 bases). From germline, CDR1 is SEHNR and CDR2 FQNEAQ (reference sequence). The CDR3 length is 14 residues. V was trimmed by 1 base and J by 3 bases, leaving 7 bases between them. The CDR3 protein is CASSLGRDGNTIYF. The CDR3 DNA reads TGTGCCAGCAGCTTAGGCAGGGATGGAAACACCATATATTTT.

This clone was detected a few times. CDR3 sequence reads: CASMAAQGGSAGYTF. The CDR3 region has the DNA TGTGCCAGCATGGCAGCACAGGGGGGGTCAGCAGGCTACACCTTC. This sequence joins TRBV6-5 and TRBJ1-2; the match to TRBD1 covers 8 bases. The CDR3 is 15 residues long. Germline V gene data show CDR1 as MNHEY and CDR2 as SVGAGI. Trimming cost V 7 bases and J 8 bases; bases outside gene matches: 15.

V usage is TRBV5-1 and J usage is TRBJ1-1, with a weak D call TRBD1 (6 bases). Germline V CDR1 and CDR2: SGHRS, YFSETQ. The CDR3 sequence is 14 residues long. Trimming shortened V by 1 base and J by 3 bases, and 10 bases separated the two germline ends. CDR3 amino acids: CASSLMDSYTEAFF. The CDR3, as DNA: TGCGCCAGCAGCTTGATGGACAGCTACACTGAAGCTTTCTTT.

The V and J genes are TRBV2 and TRBJ2-3; the match to TRBD2 covers 12 bases. CDR1 and CDR2 from the germline V gene are SNHLY and FYNNEI. V gave up 6 bases and J gave up 0 bases; unmatched junction bases: 13. The length of the CDR3 is 19 residues. DNA of the CDR3: TGTGCCAGCAGCGAACAGCTTACGGGACTAGCGGGTAGCACAGATACGCAGTATTTT. Amino acid sequence: CASSEQLTGLAGSTDTQYF.

Note on this clone: Germline is not matched at one junction end, which may reflect a read error. V gene TRBV7-7 combines with J gene TRBJ1-2, with unresolved D. Germline CDR1 is SSHAT and CDR2 is FNYEAQ (reference sequence). CDR3 size: 16 residues. CDR3 coding DNA: TGTGCTAGCAGCTTATTGGTTCAAGAGCCAAACTATGGCTACACCTTC. Translated: CASSLLVQEPNYGYTF.